This entry concerns a single TCR beta chain. V shed 0 bases and J 3 bases; nucleotides not matched to a gene: 5. The CDR3 extends over 16 amino acids. The germline CDR1 and CDR2 sequences are SGHDT and YYEEEE. These data are taken from a study of cytomegalovirus exposure and HLA in healthy donors. The overall study: Early release data held some 79 million unique TCRs from HLA-typed donors.

The primer mix had 60 Vbeta and 13 Jbeta primers. TCRdb keeps only in-frame clones here, not all; method: immunoSEQ multiplex PCR. The sample includes some 96,000 clones. This clonotype originated in a woman in her thirties in good health and CMV-seronegative. The chain has TRBV5-6 and TRBJ2-1, with 8 bases fitting TRBD2. The source material was PBMCs. CDR3 in amino acids: CASSLALSGVYNEQFF. The CDR3 DNA follows: TGTGCCAGCAGCTTGGCCCTTAGCGGGGTCTACAATGAGCAGTTCTTC.